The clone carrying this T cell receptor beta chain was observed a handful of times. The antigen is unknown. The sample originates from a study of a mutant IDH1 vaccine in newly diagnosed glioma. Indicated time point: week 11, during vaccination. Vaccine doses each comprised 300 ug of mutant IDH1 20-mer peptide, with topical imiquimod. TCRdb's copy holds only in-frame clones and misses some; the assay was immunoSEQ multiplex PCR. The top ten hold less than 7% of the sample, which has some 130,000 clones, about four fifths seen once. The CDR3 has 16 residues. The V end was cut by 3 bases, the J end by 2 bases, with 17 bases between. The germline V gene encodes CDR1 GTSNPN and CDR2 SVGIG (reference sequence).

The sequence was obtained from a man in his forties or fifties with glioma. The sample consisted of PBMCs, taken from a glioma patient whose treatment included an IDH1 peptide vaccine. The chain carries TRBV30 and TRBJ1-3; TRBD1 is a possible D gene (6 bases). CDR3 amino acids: CAWSAPPGATGNTIYF. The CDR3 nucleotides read TGTGCCTGGAGCGCTCCCCCGGGGGCTACTGGAAACACCATATATTTT. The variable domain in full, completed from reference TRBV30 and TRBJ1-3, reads SQTIHQWPATLVQPVGSPLSLECTVEGTSNPNLYWYRQAAGRGLQLLFYSVGIGQISSEVPQNLSASRPQDRQFILSSKKLLLSDSGFYLCAWSAPPGATGNTIYFGEGSWLTVV.